Each of the 27 T cell receptor beta chains below was sequenced from the same sample in a study of T-cell memory formation after mild COVID-19. TCRdb recomputed calls from the 5' RACE reads with MiXCR, one row per CDR3 protein. The sample includes 500,000 to 600,000 distinct CDR3 sequences, about 20% of them seen just once. Material: PBMCs or a T cell subset sorted from them (not recorded which). Receptors were obtained from an adult woman who had mild COVID-19 (a few samples of this study predate the infection). Cell type and time point are not known.

This clonotype was seen at least ten times. The rearrangement joins TRBV7-9 to TRBJ2-7, with D perhaps TRBD2 (6 bases). CDR3 length: 13 amino acids. Trimming stripped 1 base from V and 6 bases from J, with 10 bases between. CDR1 and CDR2 (germline): SEHNR, FQNEAQ (reference sequence). The chain's CDR3 is CASSLGGEAEQYF. The CDR3 region has the DNA TGTGCCAGCAGCTTAGGAGGGGAGGCCGAGCAGTACTTC.

The chain joins TRBV9 to TRBJ2-2; D ambiguous. This CDR3 has 15 residues. V was shortened by 0 bases and J by 5 bases, with 11 bases between the two germline ends. Germline V gene sequence: CDR1 SGDLS, CDR2 YYNGEE. CDR3: CASSVASRWTGELFF. The DNA of the CDR3 is TGTGCCAGCAGCGTAGCTTCCCGATGGACCGGGGAGCTGTTTTTT. Variable domain in full (rest from reference TRBV9 and TRBJ2-2): DSGVTQTPKHLITATGQRVTLRCSPRSGDLSVYWYQQSLDQGLQFLIQYYNGEERAKGNILERFSAQQFPDLHSELNLSSLELGDSALYFCASSVASRWTGELFFGEGSRLTVL.

This clonotype has more than one count but fewer than ten. The CDR3 sequence is CASSLMSEGQYF. Here the CDR3 DNA reads TGTGCCAGCAGCTTAATGTCAGAGGGCCAGTACTTC. The chain is built from TRBV7-9 and TRBJ2-5; D may be TRBD2 (5 bases). This CDR3 has 12 amino acids. V lost 2 bases, J lost 10 bases, and 11 bases lay in between. CDR1 is SEHNR and CDR2 is FQNEAQ in the germline V gene (reference sequence).

The CDR3 nucleotides read TGTGCCAGCAGCTTAGTTGGTAGCGGGAGGGCCGGAGGCATCGGTGAGCAGTTCTTC. It encodes CASSLVGSGRAGGIGEQFF. The gene calls are TRBV7-9 and TRBJ2-1, with 11 bases aligning to TRBD2. The CDR3 is 19 amino acids. In germline, CDR1 is SEHNR, CDR2 FQNEAQ (reference sequence). V gave up 1 base and J gave up 9 bases; unmatched junction bases: 17. Full variable domain (remainder filled in from reference TRBV7-9 and TRBJ2-1): DTGVSQNPRHKITKRGQNVTFRCDPISEHNRLYWYRQTLGQGPEFLTYFQNEAQLEKSRLLSDRFSAERPKGSFSTLEIQRTEQGDSAMYLCASSLVGSGRAGGIGEQFFGPGTRLTVL.

This clonotype was counted at least ten times. The chain joins TRBV12-3 or TRBV12-4 to TRBJ2-5, with D perhaps TRBD1 or TRBD2 (5 bases each). The CDR3 has 13 amino acids. Trimming took off 4 bases at V and 4 bases at J, with 10 bases between the two ends. The DNA for the CDR3 is TGTGCCAGCAGTTCGGCAGGGACAGAGACCCAGTACTTC. Protein sequence: CASSSAGTETQYF.

This chain joins TRBV12-3 or TRBV12-4 and TRBJ1-5; TRBD1 is a possible D gene (6 bases). V lost 3 bases, J lost 5 bases, and 11 bases lay in between. This CDR3 region has 14 residues. CDR3 nucleotides: TGTGCCAGCAGTTTCAGGGGCAGAGATCAGCCCCAGCATTTT. Protein sequence: CASSFRGRDQPQHF.

The chain has TRBV5-5 and TRBJ2-7, with 9 bases that match TRBD1. V shed 4 bases and J 3 bases; nucleotides not matched to a gene: 5. Germline CDR1 and CDR2: SGHKS and YYEKEE (reference sequence). The CDR3 spans 14 residues. CDR3 DNA sequence: TGTGCCAGCAGCCGTTGGACAGGGGACTACGAGCAGTACTTC. Residues: CASSRWTGDYEQYF.

This rearrangement joins TRBV7-9 to TRBJ1-5, with D possibly TRBD1 on 5 matching bases. CDR1 is SEHNR, CDR2 FQNEAQ, per germline (reference sequence). Trimming took 9 bases from V and 5 from J, leaving 14 bases between them. The CDR3 length is 13 residues. This CDR3 reads CASSRDGHQPQHF. CDR3 nucleotides: TGTGCCAGTTCTAGGGACGGTCATCAGCCCCAGCATTTT.

There are a few counts of this clonotype. The chain has TRBV7-9 and TRBJ2-2; D tentatively reads TRBD1 or TRBD2 (5 bases each). CDR1 and CDR2 from the germline V gene are SEHNR and FQNEAQ (reference sequence). V lost 0 bases to trimming and J lost 1 base, with 18 bases between them. The CDR3 runs 19 residues. Here the CDR3 reads CASSLAPGPRKGNTGELFF. In DNA, the CDR3 is TGTGCCAGCAGCTTAGCCCCGGGACCACGGAAAGGGAACACCGGGGAGCTGTTTTTT.

The chain combines TRBV15 with TRBJ2-7; TRBD1 is a possible D gene (6 bases). The CDR3 is 19 residues long. Between the trimmed V and J ends, which lost 0 bases and 5 bases, there was a span of 26 bases. Looked up from germline, CDR1 is LNHNV and CDR2 is YYDKDF (reference sequence). CDR3 loop: CATSRDTRRSNRAHHEQYF. As DNA, the CDR3 is TGTGCCACCAGCAGAGATACCAGGCGGTCGAACAGGGCCCATCACGAGCAGTACTTC.

The V call is TRBV24-1, the J call TRBJ2-7, with 10 positions matching TRBD1. With V trimmed by 3 bases and J by 5 bases, 6 bases remained unmatched. Germline V lookup: CDR1 KGHDR, CDR2 SFDVKD. The CDR3 runs 15 residues. CDR3 sequence (DNA): TGTGCCACCAGTGATCCGGGACAGGGGCTGGACGAGCAGTACTTC. It encodes CATSDPGQGLDEQYF.

The chain carries TRBV5-4 and TRBJ2-3; D may be TRBD1 (6 bases). The CDR3 sequence is 16 residues long. The germline CDR1 and CDR2 sequences are SGHNT and YYREEE (reference sequence). V lost 2 bases to trimming and J lost 0 bases, with 13 bases between them. Here the CDR3 DNA reads TGTGCCAGCAGCTTTTGGACAGACCCTAGCACAGATACGCAGTATTTT. Translated: CASSFWTDPSTDTQYF.

The chain combines TRBV4-3 with TRBJ2-4; 10 bases map to TRBD2. Germline assignment: CDR1 LGHNA and CDR2 YSLEER. The V gene end was trimmed by 4 bases and the J gene end by 9 bases; junction bases not matched to a gene: 12. The CDR3 has 16 amino acids. DNA of the CDR3: TGCGCCAGCAGCCGGCATACTAGCGGGATCCTAGGCATTCAGTACTTC. Its protein product is CASSRHTSGILGIQYF.

The table lists this clonotype with a few counts. The chain recombines TRBV25-1 with TRBJ2-7; D is ambiguous. The V gene's germline CDR1 is MGHDK and CDR2 SYGVNS. V lost 4 bases and J 4 bases, leaving 11 bases between the germline ends. The CDR3 totals 13 residues. The CDR3 region has the DNA TGTGCCAGCAGTGCCTGGCAAACTTACGAGCAGTACTTC. Its protein is CASSAWQTYEQYF.

The chain recombines TRBV4-1 with TRBJ1-6; a weak D match, TRBD1 (5 bases). Germline CDR1 and CDR2: MGHRA and YSYEKL. Deletions cut 4 bases from V and 5 bases from J, with 21 bases between. This CDR3 contains 18 residues. CDR3 loop: CASSRVSVAGGDNSPLHF. The CDR3 DNA reads as TGCGCCAGCAGCCGAGTCTCCGTGGCAGGAGGGGATAATTCACCCCTCCACTTT.

This clonotype appeared a few times. V and J are TRBV24-1 and TRBJ2-5; TRBD2 agrees at 12 bases. Germline loops: CDR1 KGHDR, CDR2 SFDVKD. The CDR3 length is 17 residues. V gave up 0 bases and J gave up 5 bases; unmatched junction bases: 6. For the CDR3, the DNA is TGTGCCACCAGTGATTTGCCACTAGCGGGAGGAAGGGAGACCCAGTACTTC. It encodes CATSDLPLAGGRETQYF.

This clonotype was observed many times. The CDR3 bases are TGTGCCAGCTCACTGGCTAGCGGGAGCGATGAGCAGTTCTTC. It specifies CASSLASGSDEQFF. The rearrangement uses TRBV18 and TRBJ2-1, with 10 bases that match TRBD2. In germline, CDR1 is KGHSH, CDR2 LQKENI. The CDR3 sequence is 14 residues long. V shed 4 bases and J 8 bases; nucleotides not matched to a gene: 5.

This clonotype was found a few times. V is TRBV7-9 and J is TRBJ2-7, with D unclear. The V gene's germline CDR1 is SEHNR and CDR2 FQNEAQ (reference sequence). The CDR3 runs to 13 residues. The ends were cut back, 7 bases at V and 1 base at J, with 11 bases in the middle. The CDR3 protein is CASMMPNSYEQYF. The DNA of the CDR3 is TGTGCCAGCATGATGCCGAATTCCTACGAGCAGTACTTC.

The chain carries TRBV4-3 and TRBJ2-2; D ambiguous. CDR1 is LGHNA and CDR2 is YSLEER in the germline V gene. Trimming took off 0 bases at V and 4 bases at J, with 9 bases between the two ends. The CDR3 totals 15 residues. CDR3 DNA: TGCGCCAGCAGCCAAGAAGCGAGGTTCACCGGGGAGCTGTTTTTT. This translates into CASSQEARFTGELFF.

The V and J genes are TRBV2 and TRBJ2-1; D assignment may be TRBD1 or TRBD2 (5 bases each). The CDR3 consists of 15 residues. V was shortened by 4 bases and J by 9 bases, with 19 bases between the two germline ends. Looked up from germline, CDR1 is SNHLY and CDR2 is FYNNEI. This CDR3 is CASSGKGSLDGEQFF. The DNA for the CDR3 is TGTGCCAGCAGTGGGAAGGGGAGTTTGGATGGTGAGCAGTTCTTC.

A few counts support this clonotype. The chain employs TRBV6-2 or TRBV6-3 and TRBJ2-4; 11 bases map to TRBD2. V dropped 0 bases and J dropped 0; count of bases not matched to a gene: 4. CDR1 and CDR2 (germline): MNHEY, SVGEGT. This CDR3 contains 18 residues. In nucleotides, the CDR3 is TGTGCCAGCAGTTACTCGGGACTAGCGGTTCTAGCCAAAAACATTCAGTACTTC. It translates to CASSYSGLAVLAKNIQYF.

The rearrangement joins TRBV9 to TRBJ2-1; D unresolved. V was shortened by 2 bases and J by 8 bases, with 8 bases between the two germline ends. The CDR3 is 12 amino acids. Germline values: CDR1 SGDLS, CDR2 YYNGEE. CDR3 nucleotides: TGTGCCAGCAGCGTTCTTAACGATGAGCAGTTCTTC. Protein product: CASSVLNDEQFF.

This chain links TRBV5-1 with TRBJ1-2; a possible D gene is TRBD1 (5 bases). CDR3 length: 12 residues. Germline loops: CDR1 SGHRS, CDR2 YFSETQ. The V gene lost 4 bases and the J gene lost 7 bases, with 11 bases spanning the gap. In DNA, the CDR3 is TGCGCCAGCAGCCGGGAGGGGCCTGGCTACACCTTC. Residues: CASSREGPGYTF.

A few counts support this clonotype. J is TRBJ2-4 and V is TRBV6-6; 7 bases fit TRBD1. The CDR3 covers 18 residues. V lost 2 bases and J lost 1; bases outside the gene matches: 11. Germline V gene data show CDR1 as MNHNY and CDR2 as SVGAGI (reference sequence). The CDR3 nucleotides read TGTGCCAGCAGTTACCGTGGACAGGAGAGGGGCGCCAAAAACATTCAGTACTTC. Protein sequence: CASSYRGQERGAKNIQYF.

This clonotype was found a few times. The rearrangement links TRBV11-2 to TRBJ1-5; D gene unclear. CDR3 size: 15 residues. CDR1 is SGHAT and CDR2 is FQNNGV in the germline V gene. Trimming removed 1 base at V and 4 bases at J, with 11 bases between. This CDR3 reads CASSLGYRDNQPQHF. CDR3 coding DNA: TGTGCCAGCAGCTTAGGGTATAGGGATAATCAGCCCCAGCATTTT.

This clonotype came up a few times. CDR3 DNA sequence: TGTGCCAGCAGCTTGAGACAGCCCCCTGAAGCTTTCTTT. Translated, it gives CASSLRQPPEAFF. The chain employs TRBV5-6 and TRBJ1-1; TRBD1 might be the D (5 bases). CDR3 size: 13 residues. V shed 1 base and J shed 6 bases, with 10 bases lying between them. CDR1 and CDR2 from the germline V gene are SGHDT and YYEEEE. Variable domain in full (rest from reference TRBV5-6 and TRBJ1-1): DAGVTQSPTHLIKTRGQQVTLRCSPKSGHDTVSWYQQALGQGPQFIFQYYEEEERQRGNFPDRFSGHQFPNYSSELNVNALLLGDSALYLCASSLRQPPEAFFGQGTRLTVV.

J is TRBJ2-1 and V is TRBV7-9; 9 bases line up with TRBD2. The CDR3 is 15 amino acids. Per the germline V gene, CDR1 is SEHNR and CDR2 is FQNEAQ (reference sequence). V was pared by 7 bases and J by 8 bases, with 12 bases of the junction left unmatched. CDR3 DNA: TGTGCCAGCACCCATACGCGGCTAGCGGGGTATGAGCAGTTCTTC. It is translated as CASTHTRLAGYEQFF.